These 5 T cell receptor beta chains were sequenced from one sample in a study of blood T cell repertoires in COVID-19 (dated by TCRdb to 2020 to 2021). The method was the immunoSEQ multiplex PCR assay. TCRdb's version of the immuneACCESS table is confined to in-frame rearrangements and falls short of the full clone set. An unresolved V gene accounts for under half of the shortfall where checked; the remainder is of unknown origin. Recorded for this sample are 90,000 to 120,000 clones; approximately 91% of them occurred a single time. The biggest ten clones account for about 1% of the sample. Sequenced input: peripheral blood. The receptors stem from a man in his sixties with acute or convalescent COVID-19.

The chain links TRBV2 to TRBJ2-7; 8 bases fit TRBD1. Germline V lookup: CDR1 SNHLY, CDR2 FYNNEI. The V and J ends lost 3 bases and 2 bases, in that order; junction bases with no gene match: 6. This CDR3 spans 15 amino acids. CDR3 in DNA: TGTGCCAGCAGTGAGATTGGGACAGGAACCTACGAGCAGTACTTC. This gives the protein CASSEIGTGTYEQYF.

The chain is built from TRBV19 and TRBJ1-1, with TRBD1 as a possible D gene (6 bases). CDR1 LNHDA and CDR2 SQIVND come from the germline V gene (reference sequence). The V end lost 4 bases, the J end lost 0 bases, and 12 bases lay between the germline ends. The length of the CDR3 is 15 residues. DNA of the CDR3: TGTGCCAGTAGTAAAACAGGGTTGGTGAACACTGAAGCTTTCTTT. Translation gives CASSKTGLVNTEAFF.

The chain joins TRBV27 to TRBJ2-3, with a weak D call TRBD1 (6 bases). This CDR3 region has 15 residues. Trimming shortened V by 2 bases and J by 3 bases, and 12 bases separated the two germline ends. Looked up from germline, CDR1 is MNHEY and CDR2 is SMNVEV (reference sequence). The CDR3 DNA reads as TGTGCCAGCAGTTTAACCAGGGGATTTACAGATACGCAGTATTTT. It specifies CASSLTRGFTDTQYF.

This sequence joins TRBV6-5 and TRBJ2-1; D is perhaps TRBD2 (6 bases). CDR1 is MNHEY, CDR2 SVGAGI, per germline. V lost 2 bases, J lost 2 bases, and 13 bases lay in between. The CDR3 length is 16 residues. This CDR3 is CASSYDREMAYNEQFF. Here the CDR3 DNA reads TGTGCCAGCAGTTACGATCGGGAGATGGCCTACAATGAGCAGTTCTTC.

This chain connects TRBV7-8 to TRBJ2-7, with 10 bases fitting TRBD1. Trimming at V came to 2 bases and at J to 7 bases, leaving 11 bases not matched to a gene. This CDR3 is built from 16 residues. In germline, CDR1 is SGHVS, CDR2 FQNEAQ. The CDR3 region is CASSLRDRGLYWEQYF. The CDR3 bases are TGTGCCAGCAGCTTAAGAGACAGGGGGCTTTACTGGGAGCAGTACTTC.